This is a list of T cell receptor beta chains from one sample in a study of response to subunit inactivated influenza vaccine. TCRdb reprocessed the RT-PCR reads with MiXCR, giving one entry per CDR3 protein. The sample carries almost 250,000 distinct CDR3 sequences, 10% to 15% recorded once. The sample consisted of non-naive T cells sorted from PBMCs, taken roughly 2 weeks before vaccination. The receptors were gathered from a man aged 45-65 years who received an inactivated influenza vaccine. Both conserved end residues are part of each CDR3. D genes are given only for firm matches.

TRBV6-2/TRBV6-3	TRBJ2-1	-	CASSYSAVEYNEQFF
TRBV12-3/TRBV12-4	TRBJ2-7	TRBD1	CASSEAGTGTYEQYF
TRBV20-1	TRBJ1-2	-	CSAREPGGTGYGYTF
TRBV12-3/TRBV12-4	TRBJ1-6	-	CASSLQENSPLHF
TRBV5-1	TRBJ2-1	TRBD2	CASSSTSGSTSYNEQFF
TRBV12-3/TRBV12-4	TRBJ1-5	-	CASSLQGTNQPQHF
TRBV20-1	TRBJ2-3	-	CSAKRTQLGGLLTQYF
TRBV12-5	TRBJ1-2	-	CASGLTTGQGGVGYTF
TRBV4-3	TRBJ2-3	-	CASSQVRTDTQYF
TRBV3-1	TRBJ2-6	-	CASSQDARGLVSGANVLTF
TRBV11-1	TRBJ1-1	TRBD1	CASSDGSGTVEAFF
TRBV7-9	TRBJ2-7	-	CASSFEGSSYEQYF
TRBV5-8	TRBJ2-2	TRBD2	CASSWGTSGSPGELFF
TRBV15	TRBJ2-5	-	CATSRDNTNQETQYF
TRBV5-1	TRBJ2-3	TRBD2	CASSLAGPRTDTQYF
TRBV15	TRBJ2-3	-	CATSREGQPSDTQYF
TRBV6-2/TRBV6-3	TRBJ2-5	-	CASSTQGLRETQYF
TRBV12-3/TRBV12-4	TRBJ2-7	-	CHRQVTYEQYF
TRBV7-2	TRBJ2-6	-	CASSSHIASGANVLTF
TRBV4-3	TRBJ2-5	-	CASTARVSGRHQETQYF
TRBV29-1	TRBJ2-1	-	CSVVAGYNEQFF
TRBV7-8	TRBJ2-7	-	CASSIEQYYEQYF
TRBV24-1	TRBJ2-1	TRBD2	CATSPTGTSLNEQFF
TRBV20-1	TRBJ2-5	-	CSANRDAFQETQYF
TRBV7-9	TRBJ2-7	TRBD1	CASSLARGTGGYEQYF
TRBV9	TRBJ2-7	-	CASSRSPDLGLEQYF
TRBV6-2/TRBV6-3	TRBJ2-7	TRBD2	CASSSPGLANEQYF
TRBV4-3	TRBJ2-2	-	CASSQGALGPGELFF
TRBV12-3/TRBV12-4	TRBJ1-2	-	CASSYFQGVHGYTF
TRBV28	TRBJ1-4	TRBD1	CASRETGGSNEKLFF
TRBV20-1	TRBJ2-7	-	CSARDRLKGFGPYEQYF
TRBV10-3	TRBJ2-4	TRBD1	CAISAGTGGKITYF
TRBV6-6	TRBJ2-7	TRBD1	CVTQGAGYEQYF
TRBV5-1	TRBJ2-2	TRBD2	CASSMGGLRNTGELFF
TRBV12-3/TRBV12-4	TRBJ2-1	TRBD2	CASRPGLAGKYNEQFF
TRBV20-1	TRBJ2-1	-	CSAPNGRAGNEQFF
TRBV28	TRBJ2-7	TRBD2	CASSFWLAGGPNEQYF
TRBV4-2	TRBJ2-7	-	CASSQDLGRGGTYEQYF
TRBV28	TRBJ2-2	-	CASSLGALTLTGELFF
TRBV7-6	TRBJ2-3	-	CASSLDDTDTQYF
TRBV5-5	TRBJ2-5	-	CASSLVAAPETQYF
TRBV7-6	TRBJ2-1	TRBD2	CASSSPTSGDSYNEQFF
TRBV6-2/TRBV6-3	TRBJ2-1	TRBD2	CASSYSFAVKREGSYNEQFF
TRBV12-3/TRBV12-4	TRBJ2-3	-	CASSSRDTISTDTQYF
TRBV25-1	TRBJ2-1	TRBD2	CASSESPLADYNEQFF
TRBV6-1	TRBJ1-1	-	CASSRPGTVNTEAFF
TRBV20-1	TRBJ2-7	TRBD2	CSAAGLAGFYEQYF
TRBV6-5	TRBJ2-2	-	CASSSGLTNTGELFF